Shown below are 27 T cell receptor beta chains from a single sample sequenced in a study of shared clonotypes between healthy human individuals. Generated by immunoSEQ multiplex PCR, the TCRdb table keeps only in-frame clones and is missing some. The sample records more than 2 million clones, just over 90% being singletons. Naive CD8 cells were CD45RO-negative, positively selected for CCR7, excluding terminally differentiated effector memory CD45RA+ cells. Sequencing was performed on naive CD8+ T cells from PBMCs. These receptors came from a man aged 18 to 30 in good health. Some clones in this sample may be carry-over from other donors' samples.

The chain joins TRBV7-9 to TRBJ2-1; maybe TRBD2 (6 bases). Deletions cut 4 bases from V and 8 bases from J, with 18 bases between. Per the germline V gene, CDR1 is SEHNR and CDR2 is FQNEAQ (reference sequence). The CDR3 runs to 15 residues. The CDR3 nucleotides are TGTGCCAGCAGCTCGACACACGGGGCGGGGTATGAGCAGTTCTTC. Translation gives CASSSTHGAGYEQFF.

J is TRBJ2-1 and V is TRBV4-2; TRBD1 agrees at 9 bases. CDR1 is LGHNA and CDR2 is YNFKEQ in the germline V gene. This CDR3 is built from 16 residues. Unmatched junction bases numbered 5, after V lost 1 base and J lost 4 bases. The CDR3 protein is CASSQAKQGAYNEQFF. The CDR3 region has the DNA TGTGCCAGCAGCCAAGCAAAACAGGGGGCTTACAATGAGCAGTTCTTC.

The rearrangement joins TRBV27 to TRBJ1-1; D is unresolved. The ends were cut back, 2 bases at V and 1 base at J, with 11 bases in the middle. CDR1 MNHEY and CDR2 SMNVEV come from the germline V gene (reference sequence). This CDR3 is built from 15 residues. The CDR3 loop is CASSLGPGPNTEAFF. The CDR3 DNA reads TGTGCCAGCAGTTTAGGGCCAGGACCGAACACTGAAGCTTTCTTT.

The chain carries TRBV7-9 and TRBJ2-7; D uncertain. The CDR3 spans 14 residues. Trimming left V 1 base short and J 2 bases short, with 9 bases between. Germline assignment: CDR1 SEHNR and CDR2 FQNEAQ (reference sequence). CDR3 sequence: CASSLGRIPYEQYF. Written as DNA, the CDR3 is TGTGCCAGCAGCTTAGGCAGAATCCCCTACGAGCAGTACTTC.

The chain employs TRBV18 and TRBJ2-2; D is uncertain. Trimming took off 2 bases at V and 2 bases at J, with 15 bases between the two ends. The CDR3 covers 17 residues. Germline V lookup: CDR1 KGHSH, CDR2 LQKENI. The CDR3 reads CASSPIGALLNTGELFF. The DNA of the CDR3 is TGTGCCAGCTCACCAATCGGAGCACTTCTCAACACCGGGGAGCTGTTTTTT.

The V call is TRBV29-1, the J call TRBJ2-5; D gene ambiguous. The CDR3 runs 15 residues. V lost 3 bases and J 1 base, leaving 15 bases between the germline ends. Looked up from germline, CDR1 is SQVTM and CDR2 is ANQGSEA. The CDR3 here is CSVDGPRGSQETQYF. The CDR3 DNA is TGCAGCGTTGACGGCCCGCGCGGCTCCCAAGAGACCCAGTACTTC. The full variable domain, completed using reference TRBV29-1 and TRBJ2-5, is SAVISQKPSRDICQRGTSLTIQCQVDSQVTMMFWYRQQPGQSLTLIATANQGSEATYESGFVIDKFPISRPNLTFSTLTVSNMSPEDSSIYLCSVDGPRGSQETQYFGPGTRLLVL.

CDR3 sequence reads: CASSFWRESNGGEQFF. The CDR3 coding sequence is TGTGCCAGCAGCTTCTGGCGGGAGAGTAATGGGGGTGAGCAGTTCTTC. The genes are TRBV11-1 and TRBJ2-1; 7 bases align to TRBD2. CDR1 SGHAT and CDR2 FQDESV come from the germline V gene (reference sequence). There are 16 residues in the CDR3. V shed 3 bases, J shed 9 bases, and the junction held 14 bases outside the gene matches.

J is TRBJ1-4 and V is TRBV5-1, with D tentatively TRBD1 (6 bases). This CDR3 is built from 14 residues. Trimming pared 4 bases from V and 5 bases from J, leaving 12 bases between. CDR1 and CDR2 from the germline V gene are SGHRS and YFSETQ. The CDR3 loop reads CASSVTGENEKLFF. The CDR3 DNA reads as TGCGCCAGCAGCGTGACAGGAGAGAATGAAAAACTGTTTTTT.

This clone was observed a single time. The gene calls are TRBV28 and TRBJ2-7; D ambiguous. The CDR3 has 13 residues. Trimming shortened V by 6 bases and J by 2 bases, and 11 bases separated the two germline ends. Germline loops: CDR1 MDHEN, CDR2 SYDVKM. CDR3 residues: CASRTLSTYEQYF. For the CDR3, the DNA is TGTGCCAGCAGGACTTTGAGTACCTACGAGCAGTACTTC.

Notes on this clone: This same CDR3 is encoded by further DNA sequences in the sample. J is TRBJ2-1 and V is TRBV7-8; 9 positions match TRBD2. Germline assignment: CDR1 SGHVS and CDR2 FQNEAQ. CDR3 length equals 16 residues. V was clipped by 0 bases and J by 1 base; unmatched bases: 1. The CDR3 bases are TGTGCCAGCAGCTTAGCGACTAGCGGATCCTACAATGAGCAGTTCTTC. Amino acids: CASSLATSGSYNEQFF.

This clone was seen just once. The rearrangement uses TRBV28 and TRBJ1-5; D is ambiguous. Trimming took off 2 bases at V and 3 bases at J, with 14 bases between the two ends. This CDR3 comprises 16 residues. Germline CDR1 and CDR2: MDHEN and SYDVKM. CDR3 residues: CASSLEVATLNQPQHF. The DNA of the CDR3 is TGTGCCAGCAGTTTAGAGGTCGCGACGCTCAATCAGCCCCAGCATTTT. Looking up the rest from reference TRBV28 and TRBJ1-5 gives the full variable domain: DVKVTQSSRYLVKRTGEKVFLECVQDMDHENMFWYRQDPGLGLRLIYFSYDVKMKEKGDIPEGYSVSREKKERFSLILESASTNQTSMYLCASSLEVATLNQPQHFGDGTRLSIL.

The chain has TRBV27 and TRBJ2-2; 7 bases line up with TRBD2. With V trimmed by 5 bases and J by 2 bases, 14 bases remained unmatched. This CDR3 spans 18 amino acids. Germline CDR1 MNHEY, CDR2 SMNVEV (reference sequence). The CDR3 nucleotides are TGTGCCAGCAGTCTCCGCTCTAGGTCTAGCGGTAACACCGGGGAGCTGTTTTTT. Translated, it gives CASSLRSRSSGNTGELFF.

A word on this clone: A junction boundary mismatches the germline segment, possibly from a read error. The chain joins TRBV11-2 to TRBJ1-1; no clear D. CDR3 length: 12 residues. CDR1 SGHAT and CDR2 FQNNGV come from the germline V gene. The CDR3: CASSLGLGPHTF. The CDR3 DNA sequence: TGTGCCAGCAGCTTAGGGTTGGGTCCCCACACCTTT.

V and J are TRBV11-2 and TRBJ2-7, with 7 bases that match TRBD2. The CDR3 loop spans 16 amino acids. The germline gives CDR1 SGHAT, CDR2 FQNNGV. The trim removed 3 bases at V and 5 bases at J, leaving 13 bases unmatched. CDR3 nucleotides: TGTGCCAGCAGCTTGTACATCAGGCGGGAGCCCGACGAGCAGTACTTC. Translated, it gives CASSLYIRREPDEQYF.

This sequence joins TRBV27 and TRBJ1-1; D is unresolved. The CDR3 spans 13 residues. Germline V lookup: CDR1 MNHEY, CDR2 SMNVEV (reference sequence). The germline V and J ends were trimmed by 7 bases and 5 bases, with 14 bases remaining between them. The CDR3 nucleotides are TGTGCCAGCATGGACCGGCGGGATACTGAAGCTTTCTTT. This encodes CASMDRRDTEAFF.

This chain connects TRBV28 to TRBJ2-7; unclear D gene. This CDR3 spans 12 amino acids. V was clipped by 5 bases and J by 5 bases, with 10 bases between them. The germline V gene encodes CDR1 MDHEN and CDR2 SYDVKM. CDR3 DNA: TGTGCCAGCAGTCCCGTGGACCACGAGCAGTACTTC. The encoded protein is CASSPVDHEQYF.

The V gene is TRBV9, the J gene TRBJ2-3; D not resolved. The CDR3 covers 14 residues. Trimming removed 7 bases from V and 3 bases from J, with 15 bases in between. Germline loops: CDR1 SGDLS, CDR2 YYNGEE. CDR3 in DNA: TGTGCCAGCGGAATAGGATACCCTACAGATACGCAGTATTTT. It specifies CASGIGYPTDTQYF.

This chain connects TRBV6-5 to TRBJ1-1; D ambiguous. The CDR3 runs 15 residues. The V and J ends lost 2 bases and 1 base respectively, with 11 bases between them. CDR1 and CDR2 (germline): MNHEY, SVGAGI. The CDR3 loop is CASSYRDGTNTEAFF. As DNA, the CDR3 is TGTGCCAGCAGTTACCGAGACGGAACGAACACTGAAGCTTTCTTT.

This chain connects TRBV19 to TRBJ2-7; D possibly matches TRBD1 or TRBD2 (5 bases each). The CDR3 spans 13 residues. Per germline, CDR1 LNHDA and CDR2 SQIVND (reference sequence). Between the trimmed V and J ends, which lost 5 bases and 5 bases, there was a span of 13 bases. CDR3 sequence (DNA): TGTGCCAGTAGTGCCAGGGTTAGCGACGAGCAGTACTTC. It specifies CASSARVSDEQYF.

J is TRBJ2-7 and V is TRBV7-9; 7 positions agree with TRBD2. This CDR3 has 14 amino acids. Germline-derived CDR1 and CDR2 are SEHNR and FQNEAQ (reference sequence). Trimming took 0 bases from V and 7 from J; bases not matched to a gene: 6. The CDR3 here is CASSLAYAGEEQYF. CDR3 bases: TGTGCCAGCAGCTTAGCGTACGCGGGAGAAGAGCAGTACTTC.

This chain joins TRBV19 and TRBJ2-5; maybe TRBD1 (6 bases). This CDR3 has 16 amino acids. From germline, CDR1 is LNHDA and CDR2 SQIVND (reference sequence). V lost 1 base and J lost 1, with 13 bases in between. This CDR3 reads CASSIGTEPFQETQYF. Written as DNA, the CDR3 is TGTGCCAGTAGTATAGGGACAGAACCTTTCCAAGAGACCCAGTACTTC.

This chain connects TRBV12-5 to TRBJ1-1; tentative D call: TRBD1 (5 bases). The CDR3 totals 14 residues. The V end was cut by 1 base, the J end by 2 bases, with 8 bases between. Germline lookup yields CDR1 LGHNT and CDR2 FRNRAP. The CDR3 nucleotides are TGTGCTAGTGGTTTGGGGACACCTAACACTGAAGCTTTCTTT. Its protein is CASGLGTPNTEAFF.

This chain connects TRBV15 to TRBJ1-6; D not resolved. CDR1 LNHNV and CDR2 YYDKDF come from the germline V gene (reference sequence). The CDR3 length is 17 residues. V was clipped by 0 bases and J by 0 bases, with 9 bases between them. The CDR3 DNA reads TGTGCCACCAGCAGAGACCCGAGGAGCTCCTATAATTCACCCCTCCACTTT. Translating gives CATSRDPRSSYNSPLHF.

The CDR3 nucleotides are TGTGCCAGCAGCGCCCGGGCTGCCTTGGACGGGAGGACCTATGGCTACACCTTC. Translating gives CASSARAALDGRTYGYTF. The gene calls are TRBV9 and TRBJ1-2; the D is unclear. Germline CDR1 reads SGDLS; CDR2 reads YYNGEE. CDR3 length: 18 residues. V was trimmed by 3 bases and J by 4 bases, leaving 25 bases between them.

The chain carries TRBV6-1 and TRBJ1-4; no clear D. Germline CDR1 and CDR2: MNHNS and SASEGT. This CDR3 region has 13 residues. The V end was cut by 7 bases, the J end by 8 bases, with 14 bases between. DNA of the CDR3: TGTGCCAGCACAACCATACTTGACGAAAAACTGTTTTTT. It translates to CASTTILDEKLFF.

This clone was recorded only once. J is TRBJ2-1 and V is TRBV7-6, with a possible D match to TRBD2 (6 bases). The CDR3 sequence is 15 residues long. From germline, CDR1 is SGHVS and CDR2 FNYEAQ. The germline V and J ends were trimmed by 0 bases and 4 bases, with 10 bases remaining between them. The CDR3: CASSLAIADYNEQFF. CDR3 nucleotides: TGTGCCAGCAGCTTAGCCATAGCGGATTACAATGAGCAGTTCTTC.

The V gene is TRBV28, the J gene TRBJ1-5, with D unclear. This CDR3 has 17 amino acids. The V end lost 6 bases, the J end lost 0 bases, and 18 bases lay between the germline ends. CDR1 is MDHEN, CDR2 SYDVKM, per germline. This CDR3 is CASRSHLEDHSNQPQHF. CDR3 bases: TGTGCCAGCAGATCCCATCTCGAGGACCATAGCAATCAGCCCCAGCATTTT.